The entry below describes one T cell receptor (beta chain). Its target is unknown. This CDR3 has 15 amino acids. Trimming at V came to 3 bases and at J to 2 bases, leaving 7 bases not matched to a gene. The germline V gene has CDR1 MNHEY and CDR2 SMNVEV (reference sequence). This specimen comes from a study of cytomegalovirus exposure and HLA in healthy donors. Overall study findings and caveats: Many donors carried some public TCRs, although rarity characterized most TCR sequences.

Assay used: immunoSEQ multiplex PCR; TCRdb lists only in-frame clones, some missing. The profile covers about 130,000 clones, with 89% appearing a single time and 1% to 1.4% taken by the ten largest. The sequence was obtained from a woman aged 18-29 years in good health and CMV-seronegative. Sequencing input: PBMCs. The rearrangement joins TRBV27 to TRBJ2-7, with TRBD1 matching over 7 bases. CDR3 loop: CASSLTGYYPYEQYF. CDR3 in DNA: TGTGCCAGCAGTTTGACAGGGTATTACCCCTACGAGCAGTACTTC.